This T cell receptor (beta chain) comes out of a study of beta chain features in type 1 diabetes. On the study more broadly: Examination covered roughly 100,000,000 sorted cells spanning all samples.

Researchers reported sorting CD4+ naive, central memory, regulatory and stem cell-like memory cells via CD45RO/CCR7/CD25/CD127/CD95/CD27. A word on this clone: The antigen is not known.

cDNA synthesis used the whole RNA isolate, giving expressed TCRB sequences. Clones were read by immunoSEQ multiplex PCR, and TCRdb kept only the in-frame ones, dropping some. The sample lists under 500,000 clones, 30% occurring once. Germline assignment: CDR1 MGHRA and CDR2 YSYEKL. V dropped 7 bases and J dropped 4 bases, with 16 bases sitting between them. The length of the CDR3 is 14 residues. Study results and limitations: A moderate, significant TCRB CDR3 shortening appeared in type 1 diabetes across four CD4+ subsets. Fewer junction insertions and more nucleotide deletions appeared in type 1 diabetes patients.

The source is a man in his late teens or twenties in good health. The chain combines TRBV4-1 with TRBJ1-1, with D possibly matching TRBD1 (5 bases). Sample: naive CD4+ T cells from blood. CDR3 bases: TGCGCCAGCACACGAAGCCGGGGGTTCACTGAAGCTTTCTTT. This sequence encodes CASTRSRGFTEAFF.